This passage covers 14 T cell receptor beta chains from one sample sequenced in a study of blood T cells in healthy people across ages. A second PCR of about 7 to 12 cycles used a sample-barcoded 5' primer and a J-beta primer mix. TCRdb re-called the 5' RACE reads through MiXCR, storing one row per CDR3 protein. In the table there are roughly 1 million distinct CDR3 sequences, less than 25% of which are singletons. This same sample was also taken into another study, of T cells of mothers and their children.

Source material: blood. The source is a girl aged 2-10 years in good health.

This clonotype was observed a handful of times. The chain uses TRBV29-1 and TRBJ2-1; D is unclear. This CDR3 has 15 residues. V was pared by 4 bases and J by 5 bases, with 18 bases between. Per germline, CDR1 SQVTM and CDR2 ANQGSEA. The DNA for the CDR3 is TGCAGCGTTGGCCCTTCAAGGGCCACACACAATGAGCAGTTCTTC. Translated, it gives CSVGPSRATHNEQFF.

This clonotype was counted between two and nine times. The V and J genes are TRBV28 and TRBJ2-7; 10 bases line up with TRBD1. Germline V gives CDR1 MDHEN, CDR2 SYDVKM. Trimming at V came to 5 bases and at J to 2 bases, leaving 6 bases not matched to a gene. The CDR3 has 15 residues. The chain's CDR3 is CASSHGQGGTYEQYF. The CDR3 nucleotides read TGTGCCAGCAGTCACGGACAGGGGGGCACCTACGAGCAGTACTTC.

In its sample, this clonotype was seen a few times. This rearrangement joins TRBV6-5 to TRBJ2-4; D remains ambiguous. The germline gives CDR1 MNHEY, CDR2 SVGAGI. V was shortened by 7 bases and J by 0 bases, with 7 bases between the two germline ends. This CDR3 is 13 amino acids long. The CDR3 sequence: CASTDLAKNIQYF. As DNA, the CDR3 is TGTGCCAGCACGGATCTAGCCAAAAACATTCAGTACTTC.

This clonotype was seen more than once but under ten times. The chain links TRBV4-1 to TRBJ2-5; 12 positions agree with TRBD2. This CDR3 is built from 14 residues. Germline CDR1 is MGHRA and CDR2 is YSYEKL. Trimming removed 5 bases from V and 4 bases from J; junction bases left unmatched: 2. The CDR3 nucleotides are TGCGCCAGCAGCGGACTAGCGGGGAGAGAGACCCAGTACTTC. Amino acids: CASSGLAGRETQYF.

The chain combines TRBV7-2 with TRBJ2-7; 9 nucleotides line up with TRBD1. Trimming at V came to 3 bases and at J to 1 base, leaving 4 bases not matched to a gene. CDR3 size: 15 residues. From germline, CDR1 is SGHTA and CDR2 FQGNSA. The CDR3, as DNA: TGTGCCAGCAGCTTTCTACAGGGGGCTTCCTACGAGCAGTACTTC. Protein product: CASSFLQGASYEQYF. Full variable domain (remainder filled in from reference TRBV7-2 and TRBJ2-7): GAGVSQSPSNKVTEKGKDVELRCDPISGHTALYWYRQSLGQGLEFLIYFQGNSAPDKSGLPSDRFSAERTGGSVSTLTIQRTQQEDSAVYLCASSFLQGASYEQYFGPGTRLTVT.

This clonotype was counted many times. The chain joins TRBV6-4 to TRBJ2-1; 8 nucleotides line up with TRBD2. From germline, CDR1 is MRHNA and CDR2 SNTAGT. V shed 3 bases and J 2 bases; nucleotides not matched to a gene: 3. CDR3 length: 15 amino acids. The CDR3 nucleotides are TGTGCCAGCAGTGAGAGTAGCGGGGCCTACAATGAGCAGTTCTTC. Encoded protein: CASSESSGAYNEQFF.

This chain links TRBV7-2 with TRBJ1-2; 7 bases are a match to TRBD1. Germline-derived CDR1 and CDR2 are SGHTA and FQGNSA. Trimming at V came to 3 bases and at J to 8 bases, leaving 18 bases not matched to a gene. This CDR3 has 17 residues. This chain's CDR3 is CASSFFLGTVETRGYTF. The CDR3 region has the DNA TGTGCCAGCAGCTTTTTTCTCGGGACAGTGGAAACCCGGGGCTACACCTTC.

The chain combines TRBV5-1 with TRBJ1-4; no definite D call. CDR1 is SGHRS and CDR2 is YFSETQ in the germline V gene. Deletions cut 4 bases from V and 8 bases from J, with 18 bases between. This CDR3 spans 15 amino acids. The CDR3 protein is CASSLSALAGEKLFF. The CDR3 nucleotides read TGCGCCAGCAGCCTGTCGGCCTTAGCGGGGGAAAAACTGTTTTTT.

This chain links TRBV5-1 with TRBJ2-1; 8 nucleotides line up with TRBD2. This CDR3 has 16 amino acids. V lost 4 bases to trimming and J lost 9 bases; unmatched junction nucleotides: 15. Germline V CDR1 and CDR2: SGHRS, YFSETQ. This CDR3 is CASSLAEKRGYGEQFF. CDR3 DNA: TGCGCCAGCAGCCTGGCGGAAAAGCGGGGGTACGGTGAGCAGTTCTTC.

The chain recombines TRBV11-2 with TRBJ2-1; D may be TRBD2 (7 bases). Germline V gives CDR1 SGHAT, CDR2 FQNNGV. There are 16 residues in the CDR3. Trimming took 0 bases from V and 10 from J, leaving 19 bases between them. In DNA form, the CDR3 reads TGTGCCAGCAGCTTAGATCTGGGGGGGGGCCTGAGAGAGCAGTTCTTC. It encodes CASSLDLGGGLREQFF.

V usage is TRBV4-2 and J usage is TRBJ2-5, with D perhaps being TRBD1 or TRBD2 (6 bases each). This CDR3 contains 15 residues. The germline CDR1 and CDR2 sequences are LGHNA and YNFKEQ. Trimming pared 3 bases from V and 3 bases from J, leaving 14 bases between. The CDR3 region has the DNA TGTGCCAGCAGCCAGGTTGTAGGGGGGAAAGAGACCCAGTACTTC. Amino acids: CASSQVVGGKETQYF.

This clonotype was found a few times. This CDR3 is CSAFTGVIGYTF. In DNA, the CDR3 is TGCAGTGCTTTCACAGGGGTGATAGGCTACACCTTC. The V call is TRBV20-1, the J call TRBJ1-2; TRBD1 aligns across 7 bases. J was trimmed by 8 bases and V by 5 bases; bases with no gene match: 8. The germline V gene has CDR1 DFQATT and CDR2 SNEGSKA (reference sequence). This CDR3 has 12 amino acids.

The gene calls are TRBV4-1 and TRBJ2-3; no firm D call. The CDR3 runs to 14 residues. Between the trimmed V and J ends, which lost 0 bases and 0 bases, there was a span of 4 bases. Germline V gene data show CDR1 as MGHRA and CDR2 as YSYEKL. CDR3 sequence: CASSQDHSTDTQYF. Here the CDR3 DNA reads TGCGCCAGCAGCCAAGATCACAGCACAGATACGCAGTATTTT.

CDR3 bases: TGTGCCACCAGTGAGATAACCGCTCCCCATGAGCAGTTCTTC. Protein: CATSEITAPHEQFF. The V and J genes are TRBV24-1 and TRBJ2-1; the D is unclear. CDR1 and CDR2 (germline): KGHDR, SFDVKD. The CDR3 spans 14 residues. V gave up 4 bases and J gave up 8 bases, with 14 bases separating them.